This T cell receptor beta chain is from a study of spatial heterogeneity in lung cancer. About the research overall: Each time, sequencing found more beta-chain sequences than alpha-chain sequences. Averaged across combinations, each unique TCR and UMI pairing appeared more than ten times in raw reads, which were uncorrected.

Carried by each TCR cDNA molecule was a unique molecular identifier. TCRdb reprocessed the 5' RACE reads with MiXCR, giving one entry per CDR3 protein. The sample records 90,000 or so distinct CDR3 sequences, roughly 8.7% being singletons. With 7 bases clipped from V and 3 bases from J, the junction kept 9 bases outside the gene matches. The germline V gene encodes CDR1 SEHNR and CDR2 FQNEAQ (reference sequence). The CDR3 loop spans 15 amino acids. Time point given: sample taken at primary tumor resection. Whole RNA obtained from tumor, nontumor lung or frozen PBMC underwent sequencing without sorting. The 60 to 80 donors had untreated early-stage non-small cell lung cancer.

This receptor was taken from a male donor with early-stage non-small cell lung cancer. The source material was PBMCs, sampled at surgery. J is TRBJ2-3 and V is TRBV7-9, with 8 bases that match TRBD2. The CDR3 sequence is CASTLTGGRTDTQYF. For the CDR3, the DNA is TGTGCCAGCACCCTTACGGGGGGGCGGACAGATACGCAGTATTTT.